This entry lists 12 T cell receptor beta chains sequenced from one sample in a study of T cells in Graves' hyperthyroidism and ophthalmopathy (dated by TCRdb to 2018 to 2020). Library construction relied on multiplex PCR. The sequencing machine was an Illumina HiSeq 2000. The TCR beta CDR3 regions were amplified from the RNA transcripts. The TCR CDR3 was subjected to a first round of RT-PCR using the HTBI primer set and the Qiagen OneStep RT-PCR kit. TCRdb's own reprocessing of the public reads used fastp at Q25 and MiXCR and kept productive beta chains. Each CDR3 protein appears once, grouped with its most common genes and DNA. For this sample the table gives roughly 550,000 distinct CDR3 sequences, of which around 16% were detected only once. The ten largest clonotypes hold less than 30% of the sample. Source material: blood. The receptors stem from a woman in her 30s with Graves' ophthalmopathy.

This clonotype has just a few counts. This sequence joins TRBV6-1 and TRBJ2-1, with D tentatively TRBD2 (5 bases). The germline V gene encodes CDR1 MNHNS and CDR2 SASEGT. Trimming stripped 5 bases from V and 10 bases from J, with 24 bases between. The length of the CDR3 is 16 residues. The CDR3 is CASSSFISPAVSEQFF. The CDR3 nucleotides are TGTGCCAGCAGTTCCTTCATTAGCCCAGCGGTTTCGGAGCAGTTCTTC.

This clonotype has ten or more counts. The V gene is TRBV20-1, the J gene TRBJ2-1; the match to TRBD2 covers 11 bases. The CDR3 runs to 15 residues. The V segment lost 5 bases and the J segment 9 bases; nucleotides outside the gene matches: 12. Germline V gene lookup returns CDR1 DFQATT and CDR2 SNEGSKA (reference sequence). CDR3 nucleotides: TGCAGTGCTCATATAACTAGCGGGAGCTCTGGTGAGCAGTTCTTC. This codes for CSAHITSGSSGEQFF.

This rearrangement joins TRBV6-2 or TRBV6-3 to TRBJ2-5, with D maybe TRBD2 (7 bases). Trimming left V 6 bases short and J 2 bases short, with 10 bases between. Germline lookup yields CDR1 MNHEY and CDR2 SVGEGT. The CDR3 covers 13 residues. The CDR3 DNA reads TGTGCCAGCAGGGGGGGGGCTCAAGAGACCCAGTACTTC. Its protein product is CASRGGAQETQYF.

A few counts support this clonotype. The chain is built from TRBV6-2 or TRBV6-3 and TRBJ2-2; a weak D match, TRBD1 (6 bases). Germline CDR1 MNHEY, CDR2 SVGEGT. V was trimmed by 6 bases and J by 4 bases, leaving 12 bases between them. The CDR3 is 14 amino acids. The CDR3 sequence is CASRPDRTTGELFF. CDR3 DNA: TGTGCCAGCAGGCCCGACAGGACCACCGGGGAGCTGTTTTTT.

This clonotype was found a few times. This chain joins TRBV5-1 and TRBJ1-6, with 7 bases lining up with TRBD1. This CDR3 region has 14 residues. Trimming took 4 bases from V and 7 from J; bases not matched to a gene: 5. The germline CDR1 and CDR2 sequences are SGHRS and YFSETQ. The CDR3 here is CASSGTGVNSPLHF. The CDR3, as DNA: TGCGCCAGCAGCGGAACAGGGGTGAATTCACCCCTCCACTTT.

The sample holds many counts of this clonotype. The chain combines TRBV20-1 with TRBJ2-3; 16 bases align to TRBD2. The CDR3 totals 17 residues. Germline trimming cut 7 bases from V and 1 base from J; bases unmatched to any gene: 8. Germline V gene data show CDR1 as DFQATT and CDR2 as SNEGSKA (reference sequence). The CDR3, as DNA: TGCAGTGTCGGGGGACTAGCGGGAGGGGACGGCACAGATACGCAGTATTTT. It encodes CSVGGLAGGDGTDTQYF.

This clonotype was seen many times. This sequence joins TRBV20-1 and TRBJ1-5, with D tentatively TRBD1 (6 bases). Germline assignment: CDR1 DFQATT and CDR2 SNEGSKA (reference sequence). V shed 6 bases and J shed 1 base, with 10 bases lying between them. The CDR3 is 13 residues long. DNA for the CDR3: TGCAGTGCCAAAGGGGGAAGCAATCAGCCCCAGCATTTT. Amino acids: CSAKGGSNQPQHF.

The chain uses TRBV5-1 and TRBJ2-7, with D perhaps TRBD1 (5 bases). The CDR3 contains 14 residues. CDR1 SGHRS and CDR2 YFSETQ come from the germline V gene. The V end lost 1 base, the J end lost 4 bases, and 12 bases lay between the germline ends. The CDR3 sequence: CASSLTSQGYEQYF. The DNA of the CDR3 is TGCGCCAGCAGCTTGACCAGCCAGGGATACGAGCAGTACTTC. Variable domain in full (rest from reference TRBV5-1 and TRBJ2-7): KAGVTQTPRYLIKTRGQQVTLSCSPISGHRSVSWYQQTPGQGLQFLFEYFSETQRNKGNFPGRFSGRQFSNSRSEMNVSTLELGDSALYLCASSLTSQGYEQYFGPGTRLTVT.

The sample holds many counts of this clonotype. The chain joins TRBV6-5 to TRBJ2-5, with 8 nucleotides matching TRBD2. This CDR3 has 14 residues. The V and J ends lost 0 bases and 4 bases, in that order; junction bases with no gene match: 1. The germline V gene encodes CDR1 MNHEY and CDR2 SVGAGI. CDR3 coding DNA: TGTGCCAGCAGTTACTCTCTAGCGGGAGAGACCCAGTACTTC. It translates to CASSYSLAGETQYF.

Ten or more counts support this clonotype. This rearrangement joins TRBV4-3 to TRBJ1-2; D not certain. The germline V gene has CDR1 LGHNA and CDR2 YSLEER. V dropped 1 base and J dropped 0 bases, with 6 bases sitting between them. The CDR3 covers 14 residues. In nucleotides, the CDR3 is TGCGCCAGCAGCCAAGGGGGAGCTAACTATGGCTACACCTTC. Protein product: CASSQGGANYGYTF.

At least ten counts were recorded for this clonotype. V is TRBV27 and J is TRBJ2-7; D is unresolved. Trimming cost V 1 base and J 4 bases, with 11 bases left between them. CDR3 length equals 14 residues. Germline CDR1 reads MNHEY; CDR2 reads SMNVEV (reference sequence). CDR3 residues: CASSLFGRSYEQYF. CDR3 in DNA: TGTGCCAGCAGTTTATTTGGCAGGTCTTACGAGCAGTACTTC.

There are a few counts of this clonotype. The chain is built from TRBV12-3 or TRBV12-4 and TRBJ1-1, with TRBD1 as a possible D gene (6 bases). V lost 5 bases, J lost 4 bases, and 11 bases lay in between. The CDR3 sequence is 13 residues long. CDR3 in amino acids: CASSLSGVTEAFF. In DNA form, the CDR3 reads TGTGCCAGCAGTCTTTCAGGGGTCACTGAAGCTTTCTTT.